These T cell receptor beta chains were read from a single sample in a study of blood T cell repertoires in COVID-19. Produced via immunoSEQ multiplex PCR; TCRdb's table is partial and in-frame only. The sample yields a few hundred thousand clones, 75% to 90% seen once. Sequenced: PBMCs or T cells enriched from blood (not recorded which). The receptors were sampled from a man between 25 and 39 years old who had recovered from COVID-19. Each CDR3 is given with its conserved first and last residue. Each record gives: CDR3 DNA, CDR3 protein, clone size, J gene, D gene, V gene. D genes are given only for firm matches. Part of the rows lack a size; the others show once, few, many or a class for expanded clones.

TGTGCCAGCAGCTCCCGGACAGGGGGCTATGGCTACACCTTC,CASSSRTGGYGYTF,-,TRBJ1-2,TRBD1,TRBV7-8
TGTGCCAGCCGCACAGGGAAGACAGGGGATACAGATACGCAGTATTTT,CASRTGKTGDTDTQYF,-,TRBJ2-3,TRBD1,TRBV5-4
TGTGCCAGCGGAGTTAGGACACCTCACTACGAGCAGTACTTC,CASGVRTPHYEQYF,-,TRBJ2-7,-,TRBV21-1
TGTGCCACCAGACCCGGGACAGGGGGAACCGGGGAGCTGTTTTTT,CATRPGTGGTGELFF,many,TRBJ2-2,TRBD1,TRBV24-1
TGTGCCAGCGTGAGGAACCTCTATGGCTACACCTTC,CASVRNLYGYTF,few,TRBJ1-2,-,TRBV6-5
TGTGCCAGCAGCTTTTCCAGGGGACGGAGCTCCTACAATGAGCAGTTCTTC,CASSFSRGRSSYNEQFF,-,TRBJ2-1,-,TRBV5-8
TGTGCCAGCAGTTACTCAAACCGGGACTACTACGAGCAGTACTTC,CASSYSNRDYYEQYF,-,TRBJ2-7,TRBD2,TRBV6-5
TGTGCCAGCAGCCCGAGACAGGGGGCACTCGGCGGGGAGCTGTTTTTT,CASSPRQGALGGELFF,-,TRBJ2-2,TRBD1,TRBV7-8
TGTGCCAGCAGCGCCGGGGGATTCGGCACTGAAGCTTTCTTT,CASSAGGFGTEAFF,-,TRBJ1-1,-,TRBV9
TGCGCCAGCAGTGAGGGAGGTACTGGGGCCAACGTCCTGACTTTC,CASSEGGTGANVLTF,-,TRBJ2-6,-,TRBV10-1
TGTGCCTGGTCCTGGGAGGGGGAATCACCCCTCCACTTT,CAWSWEGESPLHF,-,TRBJ1-6,-,TRBV30
TGTGCCAGCAGTGATGTCGGGGGGGCCGGTGGCGAGACCCAGTACTTC,CASSDVGGAGGETQYF,-,TRBJ2-5,TRBD2,TRBV6-1
TGTGCCAGCCTTCCGGGGGGCTGGGGTGAGCAGTTCTTC,CASLPGGWGEQFF,-,TRBJ2-1,-,TRBV12-3/TRBV12-4
TGTGCCAGTAGTATGGGTCGAGGGCGGGGGGCGGTTGAGCAGTTCTTC,CASSMGRGRGAVEQFF,-,TRBJ2-1,TRBD2,TRBV19
TGTGCCAGCAGCGACGGGACTAGCGGCGAGCAGTACTTC,CASSDGTSGEQYF,-,TRBJ2-7,TRBD2,TRBV3-1/TRBV3-2
TGTGCCAGCAGCGTAGCCCCAGGGTCGCCCCTCCACTTT,CASSVAPGSPLHF,-,TRBJ1-6,-,TRBV9
TGTGCCAGCAGCCTACAGGGTCATGGCTACACCTTC,CASSLQGHGYTF,-,TRBJ1-2,-,TRBV7-6
TGTGCCACCAGTGATCCCACGGAGGGGGACAGGATGATGGGCTACACCTTC,CATSDPTEGDRMMGYTF,-,TRBJ1-2,TRBD1,TRBV24-1
TGTGCCACCGGGGTGTCTAACTATGGCTACACCTTC,CATGVSNYGYTF,-,TRBJ1-2,-,TRBV12-3/TRBV12-4
TGTGCCTGGAGTGTACAGGCAACTCTAGGCTTC,CAWSVQATLGF,-,TRBJ1-2,-,TRBV30
TGTGCCAGCAGCCCGCAAGCGGGACAGGGGGCTCCCGGGGAGCTGTTTTTT,CASSPQAGQGAPGELFF,-,TRBJ2-2,TRBD1,TRBV7-9
TGTGCCAGCACCCTAGACGGCGGGGGCTTCTACGAGCAGTACTTC,CASTLDGGGFYEQYF,-,TRBJ2-7,-,TRBV7-2